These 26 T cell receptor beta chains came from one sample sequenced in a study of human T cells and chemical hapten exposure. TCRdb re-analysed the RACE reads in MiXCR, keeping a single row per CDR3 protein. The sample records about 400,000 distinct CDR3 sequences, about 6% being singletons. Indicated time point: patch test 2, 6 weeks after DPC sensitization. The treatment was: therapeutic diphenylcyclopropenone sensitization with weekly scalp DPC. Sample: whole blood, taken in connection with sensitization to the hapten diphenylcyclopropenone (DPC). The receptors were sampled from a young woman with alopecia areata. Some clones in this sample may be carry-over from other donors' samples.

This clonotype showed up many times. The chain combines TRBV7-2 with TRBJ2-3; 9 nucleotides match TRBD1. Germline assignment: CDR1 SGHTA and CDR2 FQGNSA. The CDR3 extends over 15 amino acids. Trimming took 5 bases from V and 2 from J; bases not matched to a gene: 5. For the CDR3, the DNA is TGTGCCAGCAGCCGTGGGACAGGGTTCACAGATACGCAGTATTTT. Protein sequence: CASSRGTGFTDTQYF.

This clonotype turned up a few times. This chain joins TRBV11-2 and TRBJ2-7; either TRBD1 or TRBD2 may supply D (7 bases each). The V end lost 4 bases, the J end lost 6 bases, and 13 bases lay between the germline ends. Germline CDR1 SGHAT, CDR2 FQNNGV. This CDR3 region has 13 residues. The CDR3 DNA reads TGTGCCAGCAGCTCCCAGGGGGGGCCCGAGCAGTACTTC. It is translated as CASSSQGGPEQYF.

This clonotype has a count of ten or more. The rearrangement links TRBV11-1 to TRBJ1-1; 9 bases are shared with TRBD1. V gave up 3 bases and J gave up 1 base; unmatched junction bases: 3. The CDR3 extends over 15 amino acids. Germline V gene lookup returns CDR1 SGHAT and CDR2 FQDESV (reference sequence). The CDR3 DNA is TGTGCCAGCAGCTTTGGGACAGGGTCGAACACTGAAGCTTTCTTT. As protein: CASSFGTGSNTEAFF.

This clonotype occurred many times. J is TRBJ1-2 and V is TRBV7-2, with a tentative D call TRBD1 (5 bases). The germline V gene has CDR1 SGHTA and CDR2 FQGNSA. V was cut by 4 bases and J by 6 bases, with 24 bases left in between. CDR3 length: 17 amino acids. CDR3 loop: CASSWSGAGTIRDGYTF. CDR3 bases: TGTGCCAGCAGCTGGTCGGGTGCGGGGACTATTAGGGATGGCTACACCTTC.

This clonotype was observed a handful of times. CDR3 sequence: CASSTEGWGGEQYF. CDR3 nucleotides: TGTGCCAGCAGCACGGAAGGTTGGGGCGGCGAGCAGTACTTC. The rearrangement joins TRBV6-1 to TRBJ2-7, with a weak D call TRBD1 (5 bases). The CDR3 is 14 residues long. V was cut by 6 bases and J by 6 bases, with 18 bases left in between. Germline values: CDR1 MNHNS, CDR2 SASEGT.

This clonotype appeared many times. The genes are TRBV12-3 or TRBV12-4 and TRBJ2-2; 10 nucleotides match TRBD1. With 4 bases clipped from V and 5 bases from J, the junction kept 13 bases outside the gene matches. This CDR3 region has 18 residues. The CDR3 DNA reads TGTGCCAGCAGTTCTCCTCCGGGACAGGGGTATCGGACCGGGGAGCTGTTTTTT. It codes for CASSSPPGQGYRTGELFF.

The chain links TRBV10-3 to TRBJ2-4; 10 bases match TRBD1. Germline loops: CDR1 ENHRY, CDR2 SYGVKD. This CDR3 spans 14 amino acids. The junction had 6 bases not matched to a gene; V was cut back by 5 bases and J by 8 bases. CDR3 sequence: CAISTRTGGDIQYF. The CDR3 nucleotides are TGTGCCATCAGTACCCGGACAGGGGGAGACATTCAGTACTTC.

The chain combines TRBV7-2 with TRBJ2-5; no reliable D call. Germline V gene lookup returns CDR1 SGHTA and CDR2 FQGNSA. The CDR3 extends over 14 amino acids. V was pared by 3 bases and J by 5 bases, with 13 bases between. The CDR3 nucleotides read TGTGCCAGCAGCTTTCAGACCCCTCGGGAGACCCAGTACTTC. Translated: CASSFQTPRETQYF.

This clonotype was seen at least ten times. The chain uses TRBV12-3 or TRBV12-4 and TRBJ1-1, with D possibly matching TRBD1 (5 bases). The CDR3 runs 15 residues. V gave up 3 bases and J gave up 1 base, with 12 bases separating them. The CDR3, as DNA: TGTGCCAGCAGTTTCGGGCAGGGTCCGAACACTGAAGCTTTCTTT. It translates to CASSFGQGPNTEAFF.

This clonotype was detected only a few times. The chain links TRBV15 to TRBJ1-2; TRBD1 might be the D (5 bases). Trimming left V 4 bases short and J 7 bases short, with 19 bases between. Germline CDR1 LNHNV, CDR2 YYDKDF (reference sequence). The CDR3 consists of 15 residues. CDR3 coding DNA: TGTGCCACCAGCATTATCAGGGAAGGGTGGACTGGCTACACCTTC. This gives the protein CATSIIREGWTGYTF.

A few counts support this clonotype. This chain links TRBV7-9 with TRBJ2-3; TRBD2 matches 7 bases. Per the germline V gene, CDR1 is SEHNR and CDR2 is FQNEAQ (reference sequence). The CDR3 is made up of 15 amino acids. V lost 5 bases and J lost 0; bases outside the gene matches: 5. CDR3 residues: CASSPSGASTDTQYF. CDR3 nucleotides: TGTGCCAGCAGCCCCAGCGGGGCTAGCACAGATACGCAGTATTTT.

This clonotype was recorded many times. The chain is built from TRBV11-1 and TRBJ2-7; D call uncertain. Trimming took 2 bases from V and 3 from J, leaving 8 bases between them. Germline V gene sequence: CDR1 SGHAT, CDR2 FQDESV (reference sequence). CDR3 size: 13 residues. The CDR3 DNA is TGTGCCAGCAGCTTAAACTATCTCTACGAGCAGTACTTC. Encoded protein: CASSLNYLYEQYF. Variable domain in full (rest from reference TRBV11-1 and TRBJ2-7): EAEVAQSPRYKITEKSQAVAFWCDPISGHATLYWYRQILGQGPELLVQFQDESVVDDSQLPKDRFSAERLKGVDSTLKIQPAELGDSAMYLCASSLNYLYEQYFGPGTRLTVT.

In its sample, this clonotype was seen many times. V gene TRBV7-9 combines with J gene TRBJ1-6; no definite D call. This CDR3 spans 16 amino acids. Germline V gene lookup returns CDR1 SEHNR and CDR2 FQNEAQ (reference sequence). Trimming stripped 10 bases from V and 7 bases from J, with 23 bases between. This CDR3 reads CATLTPSTAGNSPLHF. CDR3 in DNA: TGTGCCACCCTCACCCCCTCCACGGCTGGAAATTCACCCCTCCACTTT.

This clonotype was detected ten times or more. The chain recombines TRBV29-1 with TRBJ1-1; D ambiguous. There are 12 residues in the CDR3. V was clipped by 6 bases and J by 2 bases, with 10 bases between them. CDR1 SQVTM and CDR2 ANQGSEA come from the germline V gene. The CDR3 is CSVGAQNTEAFF. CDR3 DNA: TGCAGCGTCGGTGCGCAAAACACTGAAGCTTTCTTT.

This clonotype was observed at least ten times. This CDR3 reads CASSPGTDSPLHF. CDR3 coding DNA: TGTGCCAGCTCACCAGGGACAGATTCACCCCTCCACTTT. The chain recombines TRBV18 with TRBJ1-6; 7 bases line up with TRBD1. The CDR3 is 13 amino acids. V lost 2 bases to trimming and J lost 8 bases; unmatched junction nucleotides: 0. Germline-derived CDR1 and CDR2 are KGHSH and LQKENI.

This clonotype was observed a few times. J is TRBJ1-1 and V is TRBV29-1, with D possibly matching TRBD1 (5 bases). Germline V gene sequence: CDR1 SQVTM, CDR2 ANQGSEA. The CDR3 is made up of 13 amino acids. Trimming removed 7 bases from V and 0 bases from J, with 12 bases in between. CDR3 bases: TGCAGCGCCCATGAGACAGTGAACACTGAAGCTTTCTTT. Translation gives CSAHETVNTEAFF.

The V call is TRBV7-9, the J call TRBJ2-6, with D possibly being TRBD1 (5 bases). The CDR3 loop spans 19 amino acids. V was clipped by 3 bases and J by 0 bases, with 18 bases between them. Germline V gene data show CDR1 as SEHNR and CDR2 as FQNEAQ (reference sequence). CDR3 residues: CASSFLEARTGSGANVLTF. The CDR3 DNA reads TGTGCCAGCAGCTTTTTGGAAGCTAGAACAGGCTCTGGGGCCAACGTCCTGACTTTC.

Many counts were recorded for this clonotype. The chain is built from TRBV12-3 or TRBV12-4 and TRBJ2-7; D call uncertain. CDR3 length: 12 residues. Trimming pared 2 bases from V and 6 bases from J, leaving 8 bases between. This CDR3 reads CASSLSLSEQYF. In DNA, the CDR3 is TGTGCCAGCAGTTTATCCCTCTCCGAGCAGTACTTC.

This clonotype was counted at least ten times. The CDR3 here is CASSLGSRDTEAFF. CDR3 DNA sequence: TGTGCCAGCAGCTTAGGGAGCAGAGACACTGAAGCTTTCTTT. The V gene is TRBV7-8, the J gene TRBJ1-1; no clear D gene. Germline CDR1 and CDR2: SGHVS and FQNEAQ. The CDR3 has 14 amino acids. V dropped 1 base and J dropped 3 bases, with 9 bases sitting between them.

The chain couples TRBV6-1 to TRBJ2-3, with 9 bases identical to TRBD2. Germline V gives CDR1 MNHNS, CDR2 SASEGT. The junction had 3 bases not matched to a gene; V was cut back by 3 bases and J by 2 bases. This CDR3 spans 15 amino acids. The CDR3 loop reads CASSDSGGPTDTQYF. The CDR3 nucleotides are TGTGCCAGCAGTGATAGCGGGGGCCCCACAGATACGCAGTATTTT.

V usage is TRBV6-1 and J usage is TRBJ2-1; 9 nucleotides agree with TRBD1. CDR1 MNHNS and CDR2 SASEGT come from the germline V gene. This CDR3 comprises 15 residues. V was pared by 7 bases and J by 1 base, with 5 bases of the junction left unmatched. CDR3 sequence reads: CASKSGQGSYNEQFF. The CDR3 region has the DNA TGTGCCAGCAAAAGCGGACAGGGGTCCTACAATGAGCAGTTCTTC.

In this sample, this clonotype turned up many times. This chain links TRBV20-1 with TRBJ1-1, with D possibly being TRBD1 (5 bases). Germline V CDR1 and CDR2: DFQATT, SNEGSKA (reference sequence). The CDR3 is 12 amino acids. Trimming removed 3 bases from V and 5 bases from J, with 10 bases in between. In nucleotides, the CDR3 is TGCAGTGCTAGTATTCCAGGGACTGAAGCTTTCTTT. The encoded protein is CSASIPGTEAFF.

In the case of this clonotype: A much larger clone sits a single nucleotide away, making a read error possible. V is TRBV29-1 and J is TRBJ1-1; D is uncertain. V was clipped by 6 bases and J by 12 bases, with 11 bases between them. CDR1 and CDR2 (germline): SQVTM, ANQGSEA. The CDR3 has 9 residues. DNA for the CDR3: TGCAGCGTCTCGGGCTGGCCTTTCTTT. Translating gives CSVSGWPFF.

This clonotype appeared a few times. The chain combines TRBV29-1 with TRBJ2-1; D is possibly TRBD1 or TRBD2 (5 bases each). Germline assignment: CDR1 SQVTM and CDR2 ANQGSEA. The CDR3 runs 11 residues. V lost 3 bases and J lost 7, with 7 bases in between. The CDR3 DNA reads TGCAGCGTTGAGGGACCGAATGAGCAGTTCTTC. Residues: CSVEGPNEQFF.

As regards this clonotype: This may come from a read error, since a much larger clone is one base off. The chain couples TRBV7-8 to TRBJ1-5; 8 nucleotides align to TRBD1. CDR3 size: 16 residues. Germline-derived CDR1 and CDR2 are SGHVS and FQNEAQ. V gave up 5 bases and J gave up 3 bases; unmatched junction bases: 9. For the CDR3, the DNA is TGTGCCAGCAGCCCCGGGTCAGGGGGCCCCAATCAGCCCCAGCATTTT. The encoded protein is CASSPGSGGPNQPQHF.

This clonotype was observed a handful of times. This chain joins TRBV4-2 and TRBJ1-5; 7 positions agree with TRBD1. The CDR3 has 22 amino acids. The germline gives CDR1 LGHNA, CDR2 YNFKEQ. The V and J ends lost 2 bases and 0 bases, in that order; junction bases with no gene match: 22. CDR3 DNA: TGTGCCAGCAGCCAACTTTCGGCGGGGGCAGGGGGTTACTACCCTAGCAATCAGCCCCAGCATTTT. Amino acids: CASSQLSAGAGGYYPSNQPQHF.